This T cell receptor (beta chain) was recorded in a study of CD8 T cells in ankylosing spondylitis. The CDR3 runs 11 residues. Germline CDR1 reads DFQATT; CDR2 reads SNEGSKA (reference sequence). TCRdb re-called the 5' RACE reads through MiXCR, storing one row per CDR3 protein. The table records around 250,000 distinct CDR3 sequences, about 10% of them present only once. The sample comprised blood, either unsorted or a sorted T cell fraction (not recorded which). The TCR comes from a male donor with ankylosing spondylitis or in good health (not recorded which). The gene calls are TRBV20-1 and TRBJ2-3, with a tentative D call TRBD2 (6 bases). The CDR3 DNA sequence: TGCAGCTCTAGCGCCACAGATACGCAGTATTTT. Its protein is CSSSATDTQYF.